This T cell receptor beta chain was captured by sequencing in a study of graft-versus-host responses after intestinal transplantation. Study in general: Multivisceral, liver-intestinal, or isolated intestinal transplants were given to recipients. Every recipient underwent anti-thymocyte globulin induction, then tacrolimus and steroids for 2 to 3 years.

This clone was detected once. Its antigen is currently unknown. Clones were sequenced by immunoSEQ multiplex PCR, and TCRdb holds only the in-frame ones, with some missing. Of about 120,000 clones listed, 90% are singletons. The source is a human donor who received an intestinal transplant. This specimen consisted of unstimulated CD4+ T cells sorted from spleen or lymph node cells, obtained before intestinal transplant.

CDR3 in DNA: TGTGCCAGCAGTTTATCCGGGGTTGGGGCCAACGTCCTGACTTTC. It yields the protein CASSLSGVGANVLTF. V is TRBV27 and J is TRBJ2-6; a possible D gene is TRBD2 (5 bases). The V and J ends lost 0 bases and 3 bases respectively, with 6 bases between them. The germline V gene encodes CDR1 MNHEY and CDR2 SMNVEV (reference sequence). This CDR3 comprises 15 residues.